These 4 T cell receptor beta chains share one sample of origin, sequenced in a study of blood T cell repertoires in COVID-19. Sequenced by immunoSEQ multiplex PCR; TCRdb stores in-frame clones only, minus some. Of approximately 300,000 clones listed, roughly 90% are singletons. The sequenced material came from PBMCs or T cells enriched from blood (not recorded which). These receptors were collected from a woman in her 30s who had been exposed to COVID-19.

The chain carries TRBV5-1 and TRBJ1-5, with D perhaps TRBD1 (6 bases). Per the germline V gene, CDR1 is SGHRS and CDR2 is YFSETQ. Between the trimmed V and J ends, which lost 0 bases and 5 bases, there was a span of 12 bases. The CDR3 is 15 amino acids. CDR3: CASSLDSGVDQPQHF. CDR3 DNA: TGCGCCAGCAGCTTGGATTCAGGGGTAGATCAGCCCCAGCATTTT.

The CDR3 sequence is CASSDISGVTEAFF. CDR3 DNA: TGTGCCAGCAGTGATATCAGCGGGGTAACTGAAGCTTTCTTT. V and J are TRBV6-1 and TRBJ1-1, with D unresolved. V shed 3 bases and J shed 5 bases, with 13 bases lying between them. In germline, CDR1 is MNHNS, CDR2 SASEGT. This CDR3 is built from 14 residues.

The V call is TRBV29-1, the J call TRBJ1-1; 8 bases fit TRBD1. V lost 2 bases and J lost 1; bases outside the gene matches: 3. Germline values: CDR1 SQVTM, CDR2 ANQGSEA. CDR3 length: 14 amino acids. CDR3 protein: CSVEPRGPNTEAFF. The CDR3 DNA reads TGCAGCGTTGAACCCAGGGGGCCGAACACTGAAGCTTTCTTT.

The J gene is TRBJ1-1, the V gene TRBV25-1; the D gene is possibly TRBD1 (5 bases). V was pared by 1 base and J by 2 bases, with 8 bases between. The CDR3 loop spans 14 amino acids. The V gene's germline CDR1 is MGHDK and CDR2 SYGVNS. The CDR3 DNA reads as TGTGCCAGCAGTGAATTTGACAGCAACACTGAAGCTTTCTTT. Encoded protein: CASSEFDSNTEAFF. The whole variable domain, filled in from reference TRBV25-1 and TRBJ1-1, reads EADIYQTPRYLVIGTGKKITLECSQTMGHDKMYWYQQDPGMELHLIHYSYGVNSTEKGDLSSESTVSRIRTEHFPLTLESARPSHTSQYLCASSEFDSNTEAFFGQGTRLTVV.